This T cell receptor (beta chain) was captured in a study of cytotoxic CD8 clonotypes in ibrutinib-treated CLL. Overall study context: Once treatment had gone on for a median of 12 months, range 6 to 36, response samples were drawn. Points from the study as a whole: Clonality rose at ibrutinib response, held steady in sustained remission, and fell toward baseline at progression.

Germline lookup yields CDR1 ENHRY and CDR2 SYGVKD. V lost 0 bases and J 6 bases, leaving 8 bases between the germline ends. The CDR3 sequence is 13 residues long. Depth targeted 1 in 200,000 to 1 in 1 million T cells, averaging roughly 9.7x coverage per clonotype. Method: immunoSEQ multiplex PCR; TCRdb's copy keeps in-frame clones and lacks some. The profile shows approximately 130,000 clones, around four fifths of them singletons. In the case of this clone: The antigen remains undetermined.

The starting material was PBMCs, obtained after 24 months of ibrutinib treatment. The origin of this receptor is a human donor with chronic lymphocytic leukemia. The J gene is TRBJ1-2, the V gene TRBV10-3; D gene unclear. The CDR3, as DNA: TGTGCCATCAGTGAGTCGCACAGCCATGGCTACACCTTC. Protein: CAISESHSHGYTF.